This T cell receptor beta chain comes out of a study of blood T cell repertoires in COVID-19 (dated by TCRdb to about 2020). Turning to the overall study: Samples from collaborators originated in the United States, Italy and Spain and spanned both the acute and convalescent phases of COVID-19. The sample metadata nearly always contained a de-identified subject ID, COVID-19 status, age in years and sex. The samples were drawn from the first 160 participants of the ongoing ImmuneRACE study and from some 1,300 subjects provided by 6 global collaborators. The repertoires were released in a freely available public database meant as a resource for research on the immune response to SARS-CoV-2. The prospective study material was composed of cDNA or gDNA derived from T cells, B-cell-depleted T cells, or PBMCs. Where available, HLA class I and class II types were obtained from metadata supplied by the sample provider rather than from assay-based typing. Deeply sampled blood TCRbeta repertoires from subjects exposed to, actively infected with, or recovered from COVID-19 were included in the dataset. The paper as a whole reports these results and caveats: How much clinical and demographic metadata was included differed by source and by participant, and the metadata was provided uncurated.

V and J lose 7 bases and 4 bases, and a span of 5 bases separates them. The germline V gene supplies CDR1 SGHTA and CDR2 FQGTGA. The CDR3 covers 11 residues, taking in both the cysteine and the phenylalanine. The DNA shown is the 33-base CDR3, in frame from base 1. The immunoSEQ Assay, a bias-controlled multiplex PCR, was used to amplify TCRbeta CDR3 regions from genomic DNA. In the authors' own workflow: Within the assay, amplification of reference gene primers was used to estimate how many nucleated cells each sample contained. Sequence reads were collapsed and filtered to measure the absolute abundance of every unique TCRbeta CDR3 rearrangement. Productive Simpson clonality was computed per sample as the square root of Simpson's diversity index over productive rearrangements. Entries here come from immuneACCESS through TCRdb and include only in-frame sequences with V and J called. Some clones fail to appear in such tables; in the studies checked, an unresolved V gene covers under half of the shortfall, and the cause of the remainder is unknown. V and J calls and clone size are those listed in that table; D and trimming were worked out from the DNA. The sample table records about 150,000 clones; 75% to 90% of these occur just once. The ten largest make up just over 0.55% of the sample.

Collaborating institutions collected whole blood in K2EDTA tubes following their own protocols. Collaborator samples were shipped for TCRbeta analysis as frozen whole blood, isolated PBMCs, or DNA extracted from either sample type. This clone was picked up one time. This receptor's antigen is unknown. No clone much larger than this one lies a single base away; base qualities are absent. Recombination joined TRBV7-3 with TRBJ1-5; the D gene lacks a confident call. The sequence derives from a man aged 55 to 70 with acute or convalescent COVID-19. Sample: peripheral blood. The nucleotide sequence is given as TGTGCCAGCATCCTTAATCAGCCCCAGCATTTT. Translated, this is CASILNQPQHF. With the rest looked up from the reference TRBV7-3 and TRBJ1-5 genes rather than sequenced, the full variable domain is GAGVSQTPSNKVTEKGKYVELRCDPISGHTALYWYRQSLGQGPEFLIYFQGTGAADDSGLPNDRFFAVRPEGSVSTLKIQRTERGDSAVYLCASILNQPQHFGDGTRLSIL.